The 10 T cell receptor beta chains below were found in one sample sequenced in a study of cytomegalovirus exposure and HLA in healthy donors. Primers included in the PCR were 60 Vbeta and 13 Jbeta primers. Produced via immunoSEQ multiplex PCR; TCRdb's table is partial and in-frame only. This repertoire shows roughly 200,000 clones, 70% to 80% found once; its top ten account for around 3%. Sequencing was performed on PBMCs. The receptors were sampled from a male donor in good health and CMV-seronegative.

The chain has TRBV25-1 and TRBJ1-2; no firm D call. Germline V gene data show CDR1 as MGHDK and CDR2 as SYGVNS. Between the trimmed V and J ends, which lost 6 bases and 0 bases, there was a span of 17 bases. This CDR3 has 16 residues. The CDR3 nucleotides are TGTGCCAGCAGATGTAGAGCCCGCCCGTCTAACTATGGCTACACCTTC. Amino acids: CASRCRARPSNYGYTF.

The gene calls are TRBV5-4 and TRBJ2-1, with 10 positions matching TRBD2. CDR3 size: 16 residues. Germline assignment: CDR1 SGHNT and CDR2 YYREEE (reference sequence). V was pared by 3 bases and J by 2 bases, with 5 bases of the junction left unmatched. The CDR3 DNA reads TGTGCCAGCAGCTCTCTAGCGGGGGCCACCTACAATGAGCAGTTCTTC. As protein: CASSSLAGATYNEQFF.

The chain uses TRBV19 and TRBJ2-3; D is perhaps TRBD1 (7 bases). V was trimmed by 4 bases and J by 11 bases, leaving 22 bases between them. Germline CDR1 reads LNHDA; CDR2 reads SQIVND (reference sequence). CDR3 size: 15 residues. The CDR3 loop reads CASSTSGPRGVGQYF. Written as DNA, the CDR3 is TGTGCCAGTAGTACGAGCGGACCCAGGGGGGTTGGGCAGTATTTT.

The chain recombines TRBV27 with TRBJ1-1; D is unresolved. From germline, CDR1 is MNHEY and CDR2 SMNVEV (reference sequence). V was pared by 4 bases and J by 3 bases, with 12 bases between. The CDR3 length is 14 residues. The CDR3 reads CASSSNMGHTEAFF. The CDR3 nucleotides read TGTGCCAGCAGTTCCAACATGGGCCACACTGAAGCTTTCTTT.

This clone occurred many times. V gene TRBV6-6 combines with J gene TRBJ1-4, with 8 bases identical to TRBD1. The germline gives CDR1 MNHNY, CDR2 SVGAGI (reference sequence). Unmatched junction bases numbered 8, after V lost 6 bases and J lost 8 bases. The CDR3 consists of 14 residues. The CDR3 protein is CASSHGQGGEKLFF. As DNA, the CDR3 is TGTGCCAGCAGCCACGGACAGGGAGGCGAAAAACTGTTTTTT.

This clone was found once. This chain uses TRBV6-6 with TRBJ2-3; D ambiguous. Germline V lookup: CDR1 MNHNY, CDR2 SVGAGI (reference sequence). The CDR3 covers 12 residues. V lost 3 bases, J lost 6 bases, and 7 bases lay in between. Here the CDR3 DNA reads TGTGCCAGCAGTTATGCGCGGGATACGCAGTATTTT. It yields the protein CASSYARDTQYF.

This chain uses TRBV19 with TRBJ2-7; TRBD2 matches at 9 bases. The CDR3 covers 15 residues. Trimming cost V 5 bases and J 0 bases; bases outside gene matches: 5. CDR1 is LNHDA and CDR2 is SQIVND in the germline V gene (reference sequence). CDR3 in DNA: TGTGCCAGTAGTCGCGATAGCGGGAGCTCCTACGAGCAGTACTTC. Translation gives CASSRDSGSSYEQYF.

This clone was seen a single time. This sequence joins TRBV4-1 and TRBJ2-1; TRBD2 matches at 12 bases. Germline values: CDR1 MGHRA, CDR2 YSYEKL. The CDR3 is 16 amino acids. With V trimmed by 4 bases and J by 5 bases, 6 bases remained unmatched. CDR3 residues: CASSRLLAGGNNEQFF. For the CDR3, the DNA is TGCGCCAGCAGCCGGCTACTAGCGGGAGGCAACAATGAGCAGTTCTTC.

This clone was found a few times. The chain's CDR3 is CACPGTGDYEQYF. CDR3 coding DNA: TGTGCCTGCCCCGGGACAGGGGACTACGAGCAGTACTTC. The chain recombines TRBV30 with TRBJ2-7; 10 nucleotides agree with TRBD1. J was trimmed by 3 bases and V by 6 bases; bases with no gene match: 5. Germline V gene lookup returns CDR1 GTSNPN and CDR2 SVGIG (reference sequence). The CDR3 covers 13 residues.

The chain carries TRBV4-3 and TRBJ2-1; D ambiguous. The CDR3 runs 13 residues. Germline V gene lookup returns CDR1 LGHNA and CDR2 YSLEER. Deletions cut 2 bases from V and 3 bases from J, with 5 bases between. In DNA, the CDR3 is TGCGCCAGCAGCCAACTACGCTACAATGAGCAGTTCTTC. Amino acids: CASSQLRYNEQFF.